These 4 T cell receptor beta chains share one sample of origin, sequenced in a study of shared clonotypes between healthy human individuals. Assay used: immunoSEQ multiplex PCR; TCRdb lists only in-frame clones, some missing. The table records about 980,000 clones, about 80% of them present only once. Sequencing was carried out using memory CD4+ T cells sorted from blood. As for subset: CD45RA-negative fraction. These TCRs come from a man in his late teens or twenties in good health.

V usage is TRBV2 and J usage is TRBJ1-5; 8 bases fit TRBD1. There are 14 residues in the CDR3. The ends lost 6 bases at V and 6 bases at J; junction bases unmatched: 7. Germline CDR1 reads SNHLY; CDR2 reads FYNNEI. The CDR3 region has the DNA TGTGCCAGCAGCGGACAGGGTCCGATTCAGCCCCAGCATTTT. Protein: CASSGQGPIQPQHF.

The chain employs TRBV6-6 and TRBJ2-5; D gene ambiguous. Looked up from germline, CDR1 is MNHNY and CDR2 is SVGAGI (reference sequence). There are 15 residues in the CDR3. V was shortened by 0 bases and J by 6 bases, with 14 bases between the two germline ends. CDR3 DNA: TGTGCCAGCAGTTACTCCCAGGCGTCGGTTCAGACCCAGTACTTC. This gives the protein CASSYSQASVQTQYF.

Notes on this clone: In the same sample, other DNA sequences code for this CDR3. This chain uses TRBV18 with TRBJ2-5; no reliable D call. The CDR3 consists of 12 residues. Germline CDR1 KGHSH, CDR2 LQKENI. V was cut by 3 bases and J by 5 bases, with 7 bases left in between. The CDR3 loop reads CASSPLRETQYF. The CDR3 nucleotides are TGTGCCAGCTCACCCCTTCGGGAGACCCAGTACTTC.

The CDR3 DNA sequence: TGCGCCACCACCCTGGGAGGTAGCGGGAGTAAAAATGAGCAGTTCTTC. It yields the protein CATTLGGSGSKNEQFF. The chain combines TRBV5-1 with TRBJ2-1, with 9 bases matching TRBD2. The junction had 17 bases not matched to a gene; V was cut back by 9 bases and J by 7 bases. The CDR3 length is 16 residues. From germline, CDR1 is SGHRS and CDR2 YFSETQ.